This TCR beta chain was sequenced during a study of cytomegalovirus exposure and HLA in healthy donors. Every donor was a healthy person donating bone marrow. Donors sampled were nominally healthy, though unrecorded immune exposures were likely. The CDR3 runs 15 residues. Germline lookup yields CDR1 SGHTA and CDR2 FQGNSA. J lost 3 bases, V lost 3 bases, and 5 bases had no gene match. General study results and limits: In a later analysis, CMV-associated beta chains were mostly HLA-associated, it appeared. In a later analysis, parvovirus B19, influenza, CMV and Epstein-Barr virus appeared linked to several top co-occurrence clusters.

The PCR employed 60 Vbeta primers together with 13 Jbeta primers. Sequenced by immunoSEQ multiplex PCR; TCRdb stores in-frame clones only, minus some. Here the sample spans approximately 130,000 clones, 7% to 9.5% being singletons. The table lists this clone with a few counts. Antigen: not known. This sequence originates from a woman in her thirties or forties in good health and CMV-seropositive. The chain combines TRBV7-2 with TRBJ2-3, with 8 nucleotides matching TRBD2. The specimen was PBMCs. The CDR3 here is CASSFRRGGTDTQYF. The CDR3 coding sequence is TGTGCCAGCAGCTTCCGGCGCGGGGGGACAGATACGCAGTATTTT. The variable domain in full, with the rest retrieved from reference TRBV7-2 and TRBJ2-3, is GAGVSQSPSNKVTEKGKDVELRCDPISGHTALYWYRQSLGQGLEFLIYFQGNSAPDKSGLPSDRFSAERTGGSVSTLTIQRTQQEDSAVYLCASSFRRGGTDTQYFGPGTRLTVL.